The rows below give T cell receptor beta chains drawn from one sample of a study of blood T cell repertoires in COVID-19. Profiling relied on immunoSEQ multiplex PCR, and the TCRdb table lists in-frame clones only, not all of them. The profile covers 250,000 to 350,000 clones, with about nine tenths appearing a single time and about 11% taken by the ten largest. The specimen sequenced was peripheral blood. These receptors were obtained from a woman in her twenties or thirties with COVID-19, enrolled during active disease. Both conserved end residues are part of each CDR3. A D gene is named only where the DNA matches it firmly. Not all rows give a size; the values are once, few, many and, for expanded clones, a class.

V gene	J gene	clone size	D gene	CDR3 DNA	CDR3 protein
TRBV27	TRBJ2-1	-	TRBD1	TGTGCCAGCAGTCCGTACGGGACAGACTCCTACAATGAGCAGTTCTTC	CASSPYGTDSYNEQFF
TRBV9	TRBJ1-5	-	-	TGTGCCAGCAGCATGGGAGCGGGGGACGGACAGCCCCAGCATTTT	CASSMGAGDGQPQHF
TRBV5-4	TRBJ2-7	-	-	TGTGCCAGCAGCTCCCCGTCCTCCGGGAGCTACGAGCAGTACTTC	CASSSPSSGSYEQYF
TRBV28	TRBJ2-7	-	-	TGTGCCATAAGGCAGAACGGGAACTCCTACGAGCAGTACTTC	CAIRQNGNSYEQYF
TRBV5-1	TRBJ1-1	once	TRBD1	TGCGCCAGCGCTAGGGGACAGCTGATGAACACTGAAGCTTTCTTT	CASARGQLMNTEAFF
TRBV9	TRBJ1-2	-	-	TGTGCCAGCAGCGCCGGACAGCTTAACTATGGCTACACCTTC	CASSAGQLNYGYTF
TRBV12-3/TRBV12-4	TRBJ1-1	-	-	TGTGCCAGCAGTCCTTGGAACACTGAAGCTTTCTTT	CASSPWNTEAFF
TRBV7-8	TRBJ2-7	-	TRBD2	TGTGCCAGCAGCATCCTCCCGGGTGCTAGCGGGAGTCCAACCTACGAGCAGTACTTC	CASSILPGASGSPTYEQYF
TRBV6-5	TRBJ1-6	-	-	TGTGCCAGCAGTTCGTCGGGATCACCCCTCCACTTT	CASSSSGSPLHF
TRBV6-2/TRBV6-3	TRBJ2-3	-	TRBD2	TGTGCCAGCAGCGGACTAGCGGGATTAGGAGATACGCAGTATTTT	CASSGLAGLGDTQYF
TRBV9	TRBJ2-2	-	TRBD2	TGTGCCAGCAGCTTGCTAGGGCGGGAGATTACCGGGGAGCTGTTTTTT	CASSLLGREITGELFF
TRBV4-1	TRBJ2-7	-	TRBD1	TGCGCCAGCAGCCTCCCGGGACAGGGATACGAGCAGTACTTC	CASSLPGQGYEQYF
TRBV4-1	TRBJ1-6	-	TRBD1	TGCGCCAGCAGCCAAGATCTGCAGGGGGGAAGGAATTCACCCCTCCACTTT	CASSQDLQGGRNSPLHF
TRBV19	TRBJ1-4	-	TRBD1	TGTGCCAGTAGTGCGGACAGGGGGCTCGGTAATGAAAAACTGTTTTTT	CASSADRGLGNEKLFF
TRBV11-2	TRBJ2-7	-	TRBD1	TGTGCCAGCAGCTTAGATCGGGGACAGGGGGAGCAGTACTTC	CASSLDRGQGEQYF
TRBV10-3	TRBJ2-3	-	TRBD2	TGTGCCCTCAGGGGTGGAGGTGCGGGAGGGCCTACAGATACGCAGTATTTT	CALRGGGAGGPTDTQYF
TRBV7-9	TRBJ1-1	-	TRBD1	TGTGCCAGCAGCGTACAGGGGGGCACTGAAGCTTTCTTT	CASSVQGGTEAFF
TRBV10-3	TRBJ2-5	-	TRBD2	TGTGCCATCAGTGAGTCGGGCGGCGGGGGACCAGAGACCCAGTACTTC	CAISESGGGGPETQYF
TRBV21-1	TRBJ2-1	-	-	TGTGCCAGCCGACTCTACAATGAGCAGTTCTTC	CASRLYNEQFF
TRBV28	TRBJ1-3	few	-	TGTGCGGGAGGAACAGACTCTGGAAACACCATATATTTT	CAGGTDSGNTIYF
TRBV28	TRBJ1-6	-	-	TGTGCCAGCAGTTTATTTGGGGGGAGGAGCTCCTATAATTCACCCCTCCACTTT	CASSLFGGRSSYNSPLHF
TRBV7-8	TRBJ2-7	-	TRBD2	TGTGCCAGCAGCTTAACGGGACTAGCGGGAGATTGGTACGAGCAGTACTTC	CASSLTGLAGDWYEQYF
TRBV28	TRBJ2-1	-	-	TGTGCCAGCAGTTTTGCTACAGGGACCTACAATGAGCAGTTCTTC	CASSFATGTYNEQFF
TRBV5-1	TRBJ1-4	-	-	TGCGCCAGCAAGGAGGGAACTAATGAAAAACTGTTTTTT	CASKEGTNEKLFF
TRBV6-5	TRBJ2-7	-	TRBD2	TGTGCCAGCAGGGACCAGGGACTAGGCACCTACGAGCAGTACTTC	CASRDQGLGTYEQYF
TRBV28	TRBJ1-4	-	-	TGTGCCAGCAGTTTATTTGGGACGGGGAGGGAAAAACTGTTTTTT	CASSLFGTGREKLFF
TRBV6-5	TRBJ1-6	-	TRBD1	TGTGCCAGCAGCCGGACAGGGAGGGGTTCACCCCTCCACTTT	CASSRTGRGSPLHF
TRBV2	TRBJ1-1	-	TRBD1	TGTGCCAGCATGAGACAGGGAATTGGTACTGAAGCTTTCTTT	CASMRQGIGTEAFF
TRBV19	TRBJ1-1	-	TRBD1	TGTGCCAGTAGAGACAGGGTGAGCACTGAAGCTTTCTTT	CASRDRVSTEAFF
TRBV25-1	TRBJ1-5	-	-	TGTGCCAGCAGTGCCTCCGGGAATCAGCCCCAGCATTTT	CASSASGNQPQHF
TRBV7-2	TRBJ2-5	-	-	TGTGCCAGCAGCATGCGGGGGACCCAGTACTTC	CASSMRGTQYF
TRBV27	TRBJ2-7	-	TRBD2	TGTGCCAGCAGAGCCGGGACTAGCGTGATATACGAGCAGTACTTC	CASRAGTSVIYEQYF
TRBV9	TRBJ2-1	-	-	TGTGCCAGCAGCGTAGCTGGCCGCGGCTCCTACAATGAGCAGTTCTTC	CASSVAGRGSYNEQFF
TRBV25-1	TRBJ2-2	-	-	TGTGCCAGCACTCCCAAATCGCGGACCGGGGAGCTGTTTTTT	CASTPKSRTGELFF
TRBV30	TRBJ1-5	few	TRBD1	TGTGCCTGGGGACAGGGCGAACGACAGCCCCAGCATTTT	CAWGQGERQPQHF
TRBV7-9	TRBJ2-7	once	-	TGTGCCAGCCAACAGGGCTTTCCCCACGAGCAGTACTTC	CASQQGFPHEQYF
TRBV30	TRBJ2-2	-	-	TGTGCCTGGAGCACAGGGTATAACACCGGGGAGCTGTTTTTT	CAWSTGYNTGELFF
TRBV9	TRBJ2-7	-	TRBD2	TGTGCCAGCAGCGTAGTACCTAGCGGGAGTCCCCACGAGCAGTACTTC	CASSVVPSGSPHEQYF
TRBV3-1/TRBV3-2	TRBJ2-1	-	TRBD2	TGTGCCAGCAGCCAAGAGTGGACTAGCGGCTTCAATGAGCAGTTCTTC	CASSQEWTSGFNEQFF
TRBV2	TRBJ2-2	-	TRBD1	TGTGCCAGCAGTTTCCGGGACAGGGGCGGCACCGGGGAGCTGTTTTTT	CASSFRDRGGTGELFF
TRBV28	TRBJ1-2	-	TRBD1	TGTGCCAGCAGCGAGGGGGCCACTAACTATGGCTACACCTTC	CASSEGATNYGYTF
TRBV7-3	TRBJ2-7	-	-	TGTGCCAGCAGCTTAGGTCCGAGCGGGTTACAGTACGAGCAGTACTTC	CASSLGPSGLQYEQYF
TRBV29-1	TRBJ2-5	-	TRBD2	TGCAGCGTGCTTCGAGGGCTAGCGGGACAAGAGACCCAGTACTTC	CSVLRGLAGQETQYF
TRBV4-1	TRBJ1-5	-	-	TGCGCCAGCAGCCAGCCCACTTCAGGTAATCAGCCCCAGCATTTT	CASSQPTSGNQPQHF
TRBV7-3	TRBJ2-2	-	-	TGTGCCAGCAGCTTCGGACTGAACACCGGGGAGCTGTTTTTT	CASSFGLNTGELFF